This TCR beta chain was documented in a study of patients and donors after allogeneic stem cell transplantation. TCRdb reanalysed the RT-PCR reads using MiXCR and keeps one entry per CDR3 protein. The data contain about a million distinct CDR3 sequences, 15% to 20% of them singletons. This clonotype was detected only a few times. CDR1 is SGHVS and CDR2 is FQNEAQ in the germline V gene. The CDR3 contains 13 residues. V lost 1 base to trimming and J lost 4 bases, with 7 bases between them. The rearrangement joins TRBV7-8 to TRBJ1-1; D ambiguous. The sample taken for sequencing was blood, either unsorted or a sorted T cell fraction (not recorded which). The source is a human donor who was either an allogeneic HSCT recipient or a stem cell or donor lymphocyte infusion donor (not recorded which). It is not recorded whose cells these are; they may come from a transplant donor. The CDR3 spells CASSLEDATEAFF. CDR3 coding DNA: TGTGCCAGCAGCTTAGAAGACGCCACTGAAGCTTTCTTT.